These 23 T cell receptor beta chains originate from one sample sequenced in a study of OX40 agonist ivuxolimab in advanced cancers. Method: immunoSEQ multiplex PCR; TCRdb's copy keeps in-frame clones and lacks some. Of approximately 90,000 clones detected, 70% to 90% appear once; the ten largest clones hold around 0.3%. Sample: CD4+ or CD8+ T cells sorted from blood, taken in a trial of the OX40 agonist ivuxolimab. These receptors were collected from an adult with an advanced solid tumor such as melanoma, head and neck, liver or kidney cancer.

The genes are TRBV4-3 and TRBJ1-1; TRBD1 is a possible D gene (6 bases). The CDR3 runs to 16 residues. The germline V gene encodes CDR1 LGHNA and CDR2 YSLEER. V was cut by 1 base and J by 4 bases, with 16 bases left in between. CDR3 residues: CASSQALRGPTTEAFF. The CDR3 DNA reads as TGCGCCAGCAGCCAAGCACTCAGGGGACCCACCACTGAAGCTTTCTTT.

V gene TRBV6-5 combines with J gene TRBJ1-1; D unclear. The CDR3 is 14 residues long. V shed 7 bases and J shed 9 bases, with 21 bases lying between them. In germline, CDR1 is MNHEY, CDR2 SVGAGI. The DNA of the CDR3 is TGTGCCAGCAACAGACCCCCGACGGGAGCCAAAGCTTTCTTT. Amino acid sequence: CASNRPPTGAKAFF.

The chain links TRBV13 to TRBJ2-4; 8 bases are a match to TRBD1. This CDR3 region has 17 residues. With V trimmed by 3 bases and J by 3 bases, 10 bases remained unmatched. Germline CDR1 and CDR2: PRHDT and FYEKMQ (reference sequence). CDR3 DNA sequence: TGTGCCAGCAGCTTCCTCACAGGGGGATCGGGCAAAAACATTCAGTACTTC. Translated: CASSFLTGGSGKNIQYF.

V usage is TRBV7-2 and J usage is TRBJ2-7, with 8 bases fitting TRBD1. The CDR3 extends over 16 amino acids. CDR1 and CDR2 (germline): SGHTA, FQGNSA. V shed 3 bases and J 5 bases; nucleotides not matched to a gene: 12. The CDR3 protein is CASSFARTGRVDEQYF. Here the CDR3 DNA reads TGTGCCAGCAGCTTCGCTCGGACAGGGCGGGTCGACGAGCAGTACTTC.

This clone is judged medium-sized. The genes are TRBV19 and TRBJ1-4; D may be TRBD1 (5 bases). This CDR3 comprises 14 residues. The germline V gene has CDR1 LNHDA and CDR2 SQIVND (reference sequence). V shed 5 bases and J shed 4 bases, with 11 bases lying between them. DNA for the CDR3: TGTGCCAGTAGTTTCCAGGGACTTAATGAAAAACTGTTTTTT. It encodes CASSFQGLNEKLFF.

Only one count was recorded for this clone. The V call is TRBV2, the J call TRBJ2-7; D perhaps matches TRBD1 (8 bases). V was pared by 8 bases and J by 1 base, with 15 bases between. The CDR3 is 14 amino acids. From germline, CDR1 is SNHLY and CDR2 FYNNEI. In nucleotides, the CDR3 is TGTGCCAGCCGACAACAGGGGGGGTCCTACGAGCAGTACTTC. This translates into CASRQQGGSYEQYF.

This chain joins TRBV9 and TRBJ2-7; D not certain. V dropped 0 bases and J dropped 7 bases, with 14 bases sitting between them. Germline assignment: CDR1 SGDLS and CDR2 YYNGEE. The CDR3 runs 14 residues. CDR3 DNA sequence: TGTGCCAGCAGCGTAGAGATGGGGATGGGAGAGCAGTACTTC. Protein: CASSVEMGMGEQYF.

The rearrangement joins TRBV19 to TRBJ1-1; possible D gene TRBD1, 5 bases. The germline V gene encodes CDR1 LNHDA and CDR2 SQIVND (reference sequence). Between the trimmed V and J ends, which lost 9 bases and 5 bases, there was a span of 16 bases. This CDR3 has 13 residues. The CDR3 sequence: CASGFRGTTEAFF. The CDR3 DNA sequence: TGTGCCAGCGGATTCCGGGGGACTACTGAAGCTTTCTTT.

The genes are TRBV19 and TRBJ1-4; 9 bases match TRBD1. Germline V gives CDR1 LNHDA, CDR2 SQIVND (reference sequence). This CDR3 is 15 amino acids long. J was trimmed by 8 bases and V by 4 bases; bases with no gene match: 8. CDR3 amino acids: CASSNEQGAKEKLFF. The CDR3 DNA reads TGTGCCAGTAGTAACGAACAGGGGGCGAAGGAAAAACTGTTTTTT.

The chain is built from TRBV9 and TRBJ1-1; D unclear. The CDR3 contains 17 residues. V lost 0 bases to trimming and J lost 6 bases, with 21 bases between them. Germline-derived CDR1 and CDR2 are SGDLS and YYNGEE. Written as DNA, the CDR3 is TGTGCCAGCAGCGTAGGTTTTACGGGCCCGAATCTGTCTGAAGCTTTCTTT. This gives the protein CASSVGFTGPNLSEAFF.

The J gene is TRBJ2-7, the V gene TRBV5-4; D is perhaps TRBD1 (6 bases). Germline lookup yields CDR1 SGHNT and CDR2 YYREEE (reference sequence). The length of the CDR3 is 12 residues. Deletions cut 4 bases from V and 3 bases from J, with 8 bases between. The CDR3 reads CASSTDSYEQYF. The DNA for the CDR3 is TGTGCCAGCAGCACGGACAGCTACGAGCAGTACTTC. The full variable domain, rest sourced from reference TRBV5-4 and TRBJ2-7, is ETGVTQSPTHLIKTRGQQVTLRCSSQSGHNTVSWYQQALGQGPQFIFQYYREEENGRGNFPPRFSGLQFPNYSSELNVNALELDDSALYLCASSTDSYEQYFGPGTRLTVT.

The chain uses TRBV2 and TRBJ1-6; D is undetermined. The CDR3 has 14 residues. Deletions cut 1 base from V and 7 bases from J, with 8 bases between. Per the germline V gene, CDR1 is SNHLY and CDR2 is FYNNEI. The CDR3 loop is CASSEGEMNSPLHF. For the CDR3, the DNA is TGTGCCAGCAGTGAAGGTGAAATGAATTCACCCCTCCACTTT.

The chain couples TRBV2 to TRBJ2-5; TRBD1 matches 9 bases. V shed 5 bases, J shed 5 bases, and the junction held 9 bases outside the gene matches. Per germline, CDR1 SNHLY and CDR2 FYNNEI. There are 15 residues in the CDR3. This CDR3 is CASSNNRGQKETQYF. The CDR3 nucleotides are TGTGCCAGCAGTAATAACAGGGGGCAGAAGGAGACCCAGTACTTC.

This chain connects TRBV7-9 to TRBJ1-2; 8 bases agree with TRBD1. Germline V gene data show CDR1 as SEHNR and CDR2 as FQNEAQ (reference sequence). The CDR3 is made up of 18 amino acids. V gave up 4 bases and J gave up 1 base; unmatched junction bases: 14. CDR3 loop: CASSYPSRQGRNNYGYTF. DNA of the CDR3: TGTGCCAGCAGCTACCCATCGCGACAGGGGCGAAATAACTATGGCTACACCTTC.

This clone occurred once. The chain carries TRBV7-2 and TRBJ2-5; 7 bases match TRBD1. CDR3 length: 13 amino acids. Germline loops: CDR1 SGHTA, CDR2 FQGNSA. Germline trimming cut 5 bases from V and 4 bases from J; bases unmatched to any gene: 4. The CDR3 is CASSRQGRETQYF. DNA for the CDR3: TGTGCCAGCAGCCGACAGGGAAGAGAGACCCAGTACTTC. Based on the CDR3 plus reference TRBV7-2 and TRBJ2-5, the full variable domain is GAGVSQSPSNKVTEKGKDVELRCDPISGHTALYWYRQSLGQGLEFLIYFQGNSAPDKSGLPSDRFSAERTGGSVSTLTIQRTQQEDSAVYLCASSRQGRETQYFGPGTRLLVL.

This rearrangement joins TRBV15 to TRBJ1-6; unclear D gene. CDR1 is LNHNV and CDR2 is YYDKDF in the germline V gene (reference sequence). V lost 1 base and J 7 bases, leaving 8 bases between the germline ends. CDR3 size: 14 residues. CDR3 sequence reads: CATSRGPENSPLHF. The DNA of the CDR3 is TGTGCCACCAGCAGAGGGCCAGAAAATTCACCCCTCCACTTT.

The rearrangement joins TRBV4-2 to TRBJ2-3; TRBD2 aligns across 8 bases. V dropped 4 bases and J dropped 4; count of bases not matched to a gene: 16. The CDR3 spans 18 residues. Germline loops: CDR1 LGHNA, CDR2 YNFKEQ. The chain's CDR3 is CASSLRPPGLGAADTQYF. The CDR3 coding sequence is TGTGCCAGCAGCCTCCGTCCCCCGGGACTAGGGGCTGCAGATACGCAGTATTTT.

This CDR3 is CASTGTNYNEQFF. The CDR3 nucleotides read TGTGCCAGCACCGGGACAAACTACAATGAGCAGTTCTTC. This chain joins TRBV7-2 and TRBJ2-1, with a tentative D call TRBD1 (6 bases). Germline V lookup: CDR1 SGHTA, CDR2 FQGNSA. Trimming stripped 7 bases from V and 3 bases from J, with 10 bases between. The CDR3 totals 13 residues.

The V call is TRBV7-9, the J call TRBJ1-3; 7 nucleotides line up with TRBD1. The length of the CDR3 is 14 residues. Germline CDR1 and CDR2: SEHNR and FQNEAQ (reference sequence). V gave up 8 bases and J gave up 3 bases; unmatched junction bases: 7. The CDR3 loop reads CASDTGDRGNTIYF. The CDR3 DNA is TGTGCCAGCGATACAGGGGATCGTGGAAACACCATATATTTT.

This rearrangement joins TRBV13 to TRBJ1-3, with TRBD1 identical over 7 bases. The CDR3 contains 16 residues. Trimming cost V 2 bases and J 1 base; bases outside gene matches: 5. Germline V CDR1 and CDR2: PRHDT, FYEKMQ (reference sequence). The CDR3 region has the DNA TGTGCCAGCAGCTTAAGGGACAGAGGATCTGGAAACACCATATATTTT. This codes for CASSLRDRGSGNTIYF. The full variable domain, completed using reference TRBV13 and TRBJ1-3, is AAGVIQSPRHLIKEKRETATLKCYPIPRHDTVYWYQQGPGQDPQFLISFYEKMQSDKGSIPDRFSAQQFSDYHSELNMSSLELGDSALYFCASSLRDRGSGNTIYFGEGSWLTVV.

With regard to this clone: Other nucleotide sequences in the sample specify the same CDR3. The chain is built from TRBV16 and TRBJ1-1; 8 positions match TRBD1. J lost 4 bases, V lost 4 bases, and 5 bases had no gene match. The CDR3 loop spans 14 amino acids. Per germline, CDR1 KGHSY and CDR2 FQNENV. The CDR3 loop reads CASSRFTGGTEAFF. DNA of the CDR3: TGTGCCAGCAGCCGATTCACAGGGGGCACTGAAGCTTTCTTT.

This chain links TRBV6-5 with TRBJ1-1; D ambiguous. Trimming cost V 6 bases and J 0 bases, with 11 bases left between them. Germline CDR1 is MNHEY and CDR2 is SVGAGI. The length of the CDR3 is 14 residues. The CDR3 here is CASRDTGVNTEAFF. DNA for the CDR3: TGTGCCAGCAGAGATACTGGGGTGAACACTGAAGCTTTCTTT.

This sequence joins TRBV5-1 and TRBJ2-2, with D possibly matching TRBD1 (6 bases). V was shortened by 0 bases and J by 4 bases, with 10 bases between the two germline ends. Per germline, CDR1 SGHRS and CDR2 YFSETQ. The CDR3 runs to 15 residues. Written as DNA, the CDR3 is TGCGCCAGCAGCTTGGCAGGGGATATCACCGGGGAGCTGTTTTTT. Encoded protein: CASSLAGDITGELFF. The full variable domain, completed using reference TRBV5-1 and TRBJ2-2, is KAGVTQTPRYLIKTRGQQVTLSCSPISGHRSVSWYQQTPGQGLQFLFEYFSETQRNKGNFPGRFSGRQFSNSRSEMNVSTLELGDSALYLCASSLAGDITGELFFGEGSRLTVL.